A single TCR beta chain is shown here with its context. Its matching antigen is unknown. This CDR3 comprises 14 residues. The V end lost 2 bases, the J end lost 8 bases, and 13 bases lay between the germline ends. Per the germline V gene, CDR1 is MNHNS and CDR2 is SASEGT. This record belongs to a study of blood T cells in healthy people across ages. Study-wide points: Age brought a roughly linear fall in TCR beta diversity measured per million T cells. The long-lived group displayed more naive CD4+ cells, plus higher diversity, than the aged donors did.

Together with a sample-barcoded 5' primer, a J-beta primer mix was included in a second PCR lasting about 7 to 11 cycles. TCRdb called the 5' RACE reads again in MiXCR, with one record for every CDR3 protein. Of 650,000 to 800,000 distinct CDR3 sequences listed, 44% were seen once; the top ten hold roughly a fifth. Sequencing was performed on blood. The receptor comes from a man aged 55 to 70 in good health. The rearrangement links TRBV6-1 to TRBJ2-4; TRBD1 is a possible D gene (7 bases). The CDR3 here is CASSESRGRHIQYF. The CDR3 nucleotides read TGTGCCAGCAGTGAAAGCAGGGGGAGGCACATTCAGTACTTC.